The present T cell receptor beta chain was sequenced within a study of blood T cell repertoires in COVID-19. Study-level background: There were acute and convalescent COVID-19 samples, and they came from the United States, Italy and Spain.

Germline loops: CDR1 KGHSH, CDR2 LQKENI. Trimming stripped 0 bases from V and 0 bases from J, with 14 bases between. This CDR3 spans 17 amino acids. In the original analysis: Amplification from reference gene primers served as the basis for estimated nucleated cell counts. Data came from immunoSEQ multiplex PCR; TCRdb stores just in-frame clones and leaves some out. V and J calls plus clone size are reproduced from that table; the DNA served to infer D and trimming. The sample records under 100,000 clones, roughly four fifths being singletons. The V gene is TRBV18, the J gene TRBJ1-1; D remains unclear. The sequenced sample consisted of peripheral blood. This clonotype originated in a human donor in a cohort sampled during active COVID-19. The CDR3, as DNA: TGTGCCAGCTCACCACCGGAAATCGGGTGGATGAACACTGAAGCTTTCTTT. It is translated as CASSPPEIGWMNTEAFF.